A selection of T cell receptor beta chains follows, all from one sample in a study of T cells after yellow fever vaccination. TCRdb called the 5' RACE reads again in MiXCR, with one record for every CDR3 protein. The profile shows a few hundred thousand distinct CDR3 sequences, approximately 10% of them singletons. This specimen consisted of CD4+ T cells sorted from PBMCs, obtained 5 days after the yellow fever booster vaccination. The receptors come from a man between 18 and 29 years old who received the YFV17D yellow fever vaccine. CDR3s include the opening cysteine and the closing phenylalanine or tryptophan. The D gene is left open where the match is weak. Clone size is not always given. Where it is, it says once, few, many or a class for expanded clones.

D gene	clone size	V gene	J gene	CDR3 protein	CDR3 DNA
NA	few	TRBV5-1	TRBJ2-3	CASSGGLSTDTQYF	TGCGCCAGCAGCGGGGGTCTAAGCACAGATACGCAGTATTTT
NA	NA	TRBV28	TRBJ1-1	CASSRAGYTNTEAFF	TGTGCCAGCAGTCGAGCCGGGTATACGAACACTGAAGCTTTCTTT
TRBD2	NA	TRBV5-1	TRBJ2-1	CASSRAGVDEQFF	TGCGCCAGCAGTCGAGCGGGGGTCGATGAGCAGTTCTTC
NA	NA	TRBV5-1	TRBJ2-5	CASSLILRGETQYF	TGCGCCAGCAGCTTGATTCTGAGGGGAGAGACCCAGTACTTC
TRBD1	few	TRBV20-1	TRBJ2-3	CSARALSQGAQDTQYF	TGCAGTGCTAGAGCCCTATCACAGGGGGCGCAGGATACGCAGTATTTT
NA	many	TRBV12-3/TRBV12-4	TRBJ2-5	CASSLETPGETQYF	TGTGCCAGCAGTTTGGAGACCCCCGGGGAGACCCAGTACTTC
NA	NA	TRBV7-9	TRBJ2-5	CASSLAGGSWVQETQYF	TGTGCCAGCAGCTTAGCGGGCGGTAGCTGGGTCCAAGAGACCCAGTACTTC
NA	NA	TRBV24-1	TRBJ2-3	CATSSGDTQYF	TGTGCCACCAGCTCCGGAGATACGCAGTATTTT
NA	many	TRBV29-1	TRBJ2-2	CSVEDPGGTGELFF	TGCAGCGTTGAAGATCCCGGGGGCACCGGGGAGCTGTTTTTT
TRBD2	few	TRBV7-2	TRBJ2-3	CATTRGRGRDTQYF	TGTGCCACCACCCGCGGGAGGGGGAGAGATACGCAGTATTTT
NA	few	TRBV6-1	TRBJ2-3	CASSERAARTDTQYF	TGTGCCAGCAGTGAAAGGGCGGCGCGCACAGATACGCAGTATTTT
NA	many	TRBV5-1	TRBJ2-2	CASSSLGGGGELFF	TGCGCCAGCAGCTCCTTAGGAGGAGGCGGGGAGCTGTTTTTT
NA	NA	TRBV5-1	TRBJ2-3	CASSLGAANTDTQYF	TGCGCCAGCAGCTTGGGAGCGGCTAACACAGATACGCAGTATTTT
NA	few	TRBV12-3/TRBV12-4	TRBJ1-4	CASSLVEWQPLEKLFF	TGTGCCAGCAGTTTGGTTGAGTGGCAGCCGTTGGAAAAACTGTTTTTT
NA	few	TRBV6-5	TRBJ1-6	CASSYSIPGPNSPLHF	TGTGCCAGCAGTTACTCGATCCCGGGCCCCAATTCACCCCTCCACTTT
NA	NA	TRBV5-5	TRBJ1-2	CASSWQGDYGYTF	TGTGCCAGCAGCTGGCAGGGAGACTATGGCTACACCTTC
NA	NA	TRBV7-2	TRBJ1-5	CASSLGTDFREPQHF	TGTGCCAGCAGCTTAGGGACAGACTTCCGGGAGCCCCAGCATTTT
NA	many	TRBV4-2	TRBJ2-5	CASSHRGHQDWETQYF	TGTGCCAGCAGCCACAGGGGACACCAGGATTGGGAGACCCAGTACTTC